This record covers a single T cell receptor (beta chain). Its target is not known. The beta constant-region primer was an equimolar mix of two oligonucleotides covering TRBC1 and TRBC2. Four rounds of PCR amplified the ligated cDNA using nested alpha and beta constant-region primers plus SP2. TCRdb re-derived calls from the UMI-ligation and nested PCR reads in MiXCR, one entry per CDR3 protein. The sample lists over 110,000 distinct CDR3 sequences, more than 15% occurring once. This sample is drawn from a study of naive and memory T cell subsets. Study-wide points: From naive to CM, EM and EMRA, diversity decreased and Gini increased. A few larger clonotypes appeared in naive repertoires, especially CD8, possibly memory cells re-expressing CD45RA. Activation and differentiation may alter RNA-based TCR counts.

Cells stained for CD3, CD4, CD8, CD45RA and CD27 were sorted into four subsets. This CDR3 region has 13 residues. With 2 bases clipped from V and 4 bases from J, the junction kept 0 bases outside the gene matches. Germline V gene sequence: CDR1 SGDLS, CDR2 YYNGEE. Sequenced sample: naive CD8+ T cells from blood. The chain couples TRBV9 to TRBJ1-1, with 9 bases matching TRBD1. This TCR was recovered from a human donor in good health. CDR3 nucleotides: TGTGCCAGCAGCGTGGGACAGGGCACTGAAGCTTTCTTT. As protein: CASSVGQGTEAFF.